This T cell receptor beta chain is from a study of cytomegalovirus exposure and HLA in healthy donors. PCR was performed using 60 Vbeta and 13 Jbeta primers. TCRdb's copy holds only in-frame clones and misses some; the assay was immunoSEQ multiplex PCR. The table lists about 40,000 clones. For this clone: The antigen is undetermined.

Findings and limits, study-wide: Cytomegalovirus-associated TCR beta chains were listed, numbering 164. Accurate prediction of HLA-A and HLA-B alleles (for most subjects) was reportedly achieved from TCR beta sequences.

The CDR3 runs to 13 residues. Germline V gene lookup returns CDR1 SGHKS and CDR2 YYEKEE (reference sequence). V was pared by 0 bases and J by 6 bases, with 9 bases between. Sequences were obtained from PBMCs. The V call is TRBV5-5, the J call TRBJ1-1; D is ambiguous. This receptor was identified in a woman aged 25 to 45 in good health and CMV-seronegative. The DNA of the CDR3 is TGTGCCAGCAGCTTGGTCGTGGCGGCTGAAGCTTTCTTT. Protein: CASSLVVAAEAFF. Variable domain in full (rest from reference TRBV5-5 and TRBJ1-1): DAGVTQSPTHLIKTRGQQVTLRCSPISGHKSVSWYQQVLGQGPQFIFQYYEKEERGRGNFPDRFSARQFPNYSSELNVNALLLGDSALYLCASSLVVAAEAFFGQGTRLTVV.